The table lists the clone carrying this T cell receptor (beta chain) with a count of one. V gave up 2 bases and J gave up 10 bases; unmatched junction bases: 10. The germline CDR1 and CDR2 sequences are SGHAT and FQNNGV. The CDR3 runs to 15 residues. This entry is derived from a study of blood T cell repertoires in COVID-19. Background on the study: Donors in the United States, Italy and Spain gave samples during acute or convalescent COVID-19.

Profiling relied on immunoSEQ multiplex PCR, and the TCRdb table lists in-frame clones only, not all of them. The sample includes 210,000 or so clones, approximately 90% seen only once; the top ten take less than 3%. The sample comprised peripheral blood. The gene calls are TRBV11-2 and TRBJ2-1, with 8 bases identical to TRBD2. The TCR originated in a man aged 30 to 39 with COVID-19, enrolled during active disease. CDR3 region: CASSLLRAGVGEQFF. The DNA for the CDR3 is TGTGCCAGCAGCTTATTGCGAGCGGGGGTTGGCGAGCAGTTCTTC.